This is a list of T cell receptor beta chains from one sample in a study of blood T cells in healthy people across ages. TCRdb processed the 5' RACE reads anew with MiXCR; each CDR3 protein has one entry. The sample shows about 2 million distinct CDR3 sequences, roughly 52% of them seen only once. The sequenced material came from blood. These receptors all come from a woman aged 40 to 50 in good health. The CDR3 runs from the conserved cysteine through the conserved F or W. D genes are given only for firm matches. Expanded clones are given a class, and other clones once, few, many or no size at all.

V	D	J	size	CDR3	DNA
TRBV6-1	-	TRBJ2-7	-	CASSGTLRYEQYF	TGTGCCAGCAGTGGGACACTACGTTACGAGCAGTACTTC
TRBV27	-	TRBJ1-2	few	CASSLTAGDYGYTF	TGTGCCAGCAGTTTGACGGCAGGGGACTATGGCTACACCTTC
TRBV4-3	TRBD2	TRBJ2-7	-	CASSLLAGGGSEQYF	TGCGCCAGCAGCCTGCTAGCGGGGGGCGGTTCCGAGCAGTACTTC
TRBV25-1	TRBD1	TRBJ1-1	-	CASSEARGSNTEAFF	TGTGCCAGCAGTGAAGCCAGGGGGTCCAACACTGAAGCTTTCTTT
TRBV15	-	TRBJ2-7	-	CATSRDLDIDEQYF	TGTGCCACCAGCAGAGATCTTGATATAGACGAGCAGTACTTC
TRBV12-3/TRBV12-4	TRBD1	TRBJ1-1	-	CASSSGGYGTEAFF	TGTGCCAGCAGTTCAGGGGGCTACGGCACTGAAGCTTTCTTT
TRBV6-5	-	TRBJ2-3	-	CASSYGGGHRTDTQYF	TGTGCCAGCAGTTACGGGGGAGGTCATAGGACAGATACGCAGTATTTT
TRBV25-1	-	TRBJ1-1	-	CASTTRGGTEAFF	TGTGCCAGCACTACGAGAGGGGGCACTGAAGCTTTCTTT
TRBV28	-	TRBJ1-6	few	CASSPELGSPLHF	TGTGCCAGCAGCCCCGAATTGGGCTCACCCCTCCACTTT
TRBV6-5	-	TRBJ1-2	-	CASRPIGQNYGYTF	TGTGCCAGCAGACCCATCGGACAGAACTATGGCTACACCTTC